This is a list of T cell receptor beta chains from one sample in a study of blood T cell repertoires in COVID-19. Measured with immunoSEQ multiplex PCR; TCRdb has only the in-frame clones, and not every one. The table shows around 130,000 clones, with 80% to 90% occurring only once. Material: PBMCs or T cells enriched from blood (not recorded which). The source is a middle-aged man with acute COVID-19. The CDR3 runs from the conserved cysteine through the conserved F or W. D genes are given only for firm matches. Clone size is shown for a subset of rows, as once, few, many or a class of expanded clone.

size	D	V	length	J	CDR3	DNA
-	TRBD1	TRBV7-3	16	TRBJ1-5	CASSPQGTGNNQPQHF	TGTGCCAGCAGCCCCCAAGGGACAGGGAACAATCAGCCCCAGCATTTT
-	-	TRBV5-8	15	TRBJ1-5	CASRSLGGGNQPQHF	TGTGCCAGCAGGTCCCTAGGGGGAGGCAATCAGCCCCAGCATTTT
-	TRBD1	TRBV19	14	TRBJ1-4	CASSAQGAQEKLFF	TGTGCCAGTAGTGCCCAGGGGGCGCAGGAAAAACTGTTTTTT
-	TRBD1	TRBV7-2	15	TRBJ1-6	CASSTGQGTGSPLHF	TGTGCCAGCAGCACTGGACAGGGGACCGGTTCACCCCTCCACTTT
-	TRBD2	TRBV5-4	17	TRBJ2-3	CASSLGGNSGSADTQYF	TGTGCCAGCAGCTTAGGTGGGAATAGCGGGAGTGCAGATACGCAGTATTTT
-	TRBD1	TRBV6-5	14	TRBJ2-7	CATYDRGLTYEQYF	TGTGCCACGTACGACAGGGGGCTTACCTACGAGCAGTACTTC
once	TRBD2	TRBV18	15	TRBJ2-7	CASSPASGVSYEQYF	TGTGCCAGCTCACCAGCTAGCGGGGTCTCCTACGAGCAGTACTTC
-	-	TRBV6-5	16	TRBJ1-2	CASSYSKRGGDYGYTF	TGTGCCAGCAGTTACTCGAAGCGGGGGGGCGACTATGGCTACACCTTC
few	TRBD1	TRBV7-9	15	TRBJ2-7	CASSRGTDSPYEQYF	TGTGCCAGCAGCCGAGGGACAGATTCCCCCTACGAGCAGTACTTC
-	-	TRBV2	15	TRBJ1-5	CASGAQVNSNQPQHF	TGTGCCAGCGGGGCGCAGGTGAATAGCAATCAGCCCCAGCATTTT
-	-	TRBV18	13	TRBJ2-3	CASSWTPTDTQYF	TGTGCCAGCTCCTGGACTCCGACAGATACGCAGTATTTT
-	-	TRBV27	14	TRBJ2-2	CASSFTRVTGELFF	TGTGCCAGCAGTTTTACCAGGGTCACCGGGGAGCTGTTTTTT
-	-	TRBV6-5	14	TRBJ1-2	CASSSRGLHHGYTF	TGTGCCAGCTCCTCCAGGGGACTACATCATGGCTACACCTTC
-	-	TRBV19	15	TRBJ1-2	CASSISHDIYNGYTF	TGTGCCAGTAGTATCTCTCACGACATATACAATGGCTACACCTTC
-	TRBD1	TRBV4-2	15	TRBJ1-6	CASSQDDGTANPLHF	TGTGCCAGCAGCCAAGATGACGGGACAGCCAACCCCCTCCACTTT
-	-	TRBV21-1	22	TRBJ2-7	CASSKAHSAGLAGPGEYYEQYF	TGTGCCAGCAGCAAAGCGCACAGTGCCGGGCTAGCGGGGCCTGGGGAGTACTACGAGCAGTACTTC
few	-	TRBV19	13	TRBJ1-1	CASSIPPSQEAFF	TGTGCCAGTAGTATTCCCCCCAGTCAGGAAGCTTTCTTT
-	TRBD1	TRBV19	14	TRBJ1-2	CASSLTGGDYGYTF	TGTGCCAGTAGTCTCACAGGGGGCGACTATGGCTACACCTTC
-	TRBD1	TRBV7-8	16	TRBJ2-5	CASSPPDGTGTETQYF	TGTGCCAGCAGCCCCCCGGACGGGACAGGGACGGAGACCCAGTACTTC
-	-	TRBV7-6	13	TRBJ2-3	CASSSYSADTQYF	TGTGCCAGCAGCTCCTACTCTGCGGATACGCAGTATTTT
-	-	TRBV10-3	11	TRBJ1-2	CAITEGNGYTF	TGTGCCATCACAGAGGGAAATGGCTACACCTTC
-	-	TRBV10-3	15	TRBJ2-5	CAISESTQQSETQYF	TGTGCCATCAGTGAGTCGACTCAGCAAAGTGAGACCCAGTACTTC
-	TRBD1	TRBV5-8	14	TRBJ2-4	CASSPGQGEDIQYF	TGTGCCAGCAGCCCCGGACAGGGTGAGGACATTCAGTACTTC
-	-	TRBV5-1	14	TRBJ1-1	CASSFAGESTEAFF	TGCGCCAGCAGCTTCGCAGGGGAGAGCACTGAAGCTTTCTTT
-	TRBD1	TRBV2	15	TRBJ2-7	CASSALGQGVHEQYF	TGTGCCAGCAGTGCCCTAGGACAGGGGGTACACGAGCAGTACTTC
-	TRBD1	TRBV3-1/TRBV3-2	14	TRBJ2-1	CASMTGGSYNEQFF	TGTGCCAGCATGACAGGGGGCTCCTACAATGAGCAGTTCTTC
-	TRBD1	TRBV18	14	TRBJ1-5	CASSQTGAKVPQHF	TGTGCCAGCTCACAGACAGGGGCCAAGGTGCCCCAGCATTTT
once	TRBD1	TRBV12-3/TRBV12-4	13	TRBJ1-3	CASSGQDGNTIYF	TGTGCCAGCAGTGGACAGGATGGAAACACCATATATTTT
-	-	TRBV6-5	13	TRBJ1-3	CASSQLGGNTIYF	TGTGCCAGCAGCCAGCTCGGGGGAAACACCATATATTTT
-	TRBD1	TRBV18	15	TRBJ2-1	CASSPGQGDYNEQFF	TGTGCCAGCTCACCGGGACAGGGAGATTATAATGAGCAGTTCTTC
-	TRBD1	TRBV6-1	13	TRBJ1-2	CASSETGGRGYTF	TGTGCCAGCAGTGAAACAGGGGGCCGTGGCTACACCTTC
-	-	TRBV9	13	TRBJ2-1	CASNDQGANEQFF	TGTGCCAGCAACGATCAGGGTGCGAATGAGCAGTTCTTC
-	TRBD2	TRBV12-5	16	TRBJ2-3	CASGEGGSGSVDTQYF	TGTGCTAGTGGTGAGGGAGGTAGCGGGAGTGTTGATACGCAGTATTTT
-	TRBD1	TRBV10-3	16	TRBJ1-1	CAISEFGQGLNTEAFF	TGTGCCATCAGTGAGTTCGGACAGGGCTTGAACACTGAAGCTTTCTTT
-	-	TRBV27	16	TRBJ1-5	CASSLFSRLSGQPQHF	TGTGCCAGCAGTTTATTTAGCCGCCTGAGTGGTCAGCCCCAGCATTTT
-	TRBD2	TRBV2	13	TRBJ2-1	CASRLAAYNEQFF	TGTGCCAGCAGACTAGCGGCTTACAATGAGCAGTTCTTC
-	TRBD2	TRBV6-4	17	TRBJ2-1	CASSDSTGGGDYNEQFF	TGTGCCAGCAGTGACTCGACCGGCGGGGGAGATTACAATGAGCAGTTCTTC
-	-	TRBV9	14	TRBJ1-1	CASSVDPGSTEAFF	TGTGCCAGCAGCGTAGACCCGGGGAGCACTGAAGCTTTCTTT
-	-	TRBV14	15	TRBJ2-7	CASSRNYGATYEQYF	TGTGCCAGCAGCCGGAATTATGGGGCGACCTACGAGCAGTACTTC
-	TRBD1	TRBV5-1	14	TRBJ1-6	CASRVGTGTSPLHF	TGCGCCAGCAGAGTCGGGACAGGGACTTCACCCCTCCACTTT
-	-	TRBV24-1	12	TRBJ1-1	CATSDYQGKTFF	TGTGCCACCAGTGATTACCAGGGGAAAACTTTCTTT
-	-	TRBV9	16	TRBJ2-3	CASGPSSYTPPDTQYF	TGTGCCAGCGGCCCCTCCAGTTATACACCCCCAGATACGCAGTATTTT
once	-	TRBV2	14	TRBJ2-1	CASRKGRPPNEQFF	TGTGCCAGCCGGAAAGGGAGGCCGCCCAATGAGCAGTTCTTC
-	TRBD1	TRBV28	19	TRBJ2-7	CASSLRLRTGLYLVYEQYF	TGTGCCAGCAGTCTCCGACTTAGGACAGGACTCTACCTTGTCTACGAGCAGTACTTC
-	TRBD1	TRBV7-2	17	TRBJ2-5	CASSLAITGGLQETQYF	TGTGCCAGCAGCTTAGCGATAACAGGGGGCCTCCAAGAGACCCAGTACTTC
once	-	TRBV4-2	12	TRBJ2-3	CASSQGAFAQYF	TGTGCCAGCAGCCAAGGAGCTTTCGCGCAGTATTTT
few	-	TRBV9	18	TRBJ1-4	CASSPHGGSFPDNEKLFF	TGTGCCAGCAGCCCTCATGGGGGCTCATTCCCAGATAATGAAAAACTGTTTTTT
-	TRBD1	TRBV19	14	TRBJ2-7	CASSIGDSSYEQYF	TGTGCCAGTAGTATAGGGGACAGCTCCTACGAGCAGTACTTC
-	TRBD1	TRBV30	12	TRBJ2-1	CAWSGQGDEQFF	TGTGCCTGGAGCGGACAGGGGGACGAGCAGTTCTTC
-	TRBD1	TRBV6-5	16	TRBJ2-5	CASSFRQGTTQETQYF	TGTGCCAGCAGTTTCCGACAGGGGACAACCCAAGAGACCCAGTACTTC
-	TRBD1	TRBV29-1	14	TRBJ2-2	CSVGRGQSGGELFF	TGCAGCGTTGGTAGGGGGCAGTCTGGCGGGGAGCTGTTTTTT
few	TRBD1	TRBV5-8	15	TRBJ2-1	CASSLRDRTYNEQFF	TGTGCCAGCAGCCTCCGGGACAGAACCTACAATGAGCAGTTCTTC